These T cell receptor beta chains were read from a single sample in a study of yellow fever vaccine responses in identical twins. MiXCR, applied by TCRdb to the RT-PCR reads, yields one record per CDR3 protein. This sample has under 4,000 distinct CDR3 sequences, with about 90% found just once. The sample in question was T cells from blood (PBMCs), unsorted or a sorted subset (not recorded which), obtained before or after yellow fever vaccination (not recorded which). Source of these receptors: a woman between 18 and 30 years old who received the yellow fever vaccine. CDR3s include the opening cysteine and the closing phenylalanine or tryptophan. Clone size is given for some rows only: seen once, a few or many times, or a class if the clone is expanded.

TRBJ2-7,TRBV14,-,CASSHSYEQYF
TRBJ1-6,TRBV2,-,CASSEYGVGNSPLHF
TRBJ1-5,TRBV5-5,-,CASSFVGSNQPQHF
TRBJ1-2,TRBV6-1,-,CASSRTGGDGYTF
TRBJ1-6,TRBV7-2,-,CASSLRDSISPLHF
TRBJ1-2,TRBV10-1,-,CASALGTGECGYTF
TRBJ2-7,TRBV4-3,once,CASSHRDTSYEQYF
TRBJ1-2,TRBV11-2,-,CASSLNTGPSGYTF
TRBJ2-5,TRBV4-3,-,CASSFRIRETQYF
TRBJ1-1,TRBV3-1,-,CASSQEGAIGAFF
TRBJ2-1,TRBV11-2,-,CASSSRGGVPYNEQFF
TRBJ2-1,TRBV11-3,-,CASSNLGNEQFF
TRBJ1-1,TRBV11-1,-,CASSPPGSRATEAFF
TRBJ1-3,TRBV12-3/TRBV12-4,-,CASSFYSGSTGNTIYF
TRBJ2-7,TRBV11-1,-,CASSFRTGSGNEQYF
TRBJ2-1,TRBV7-9,-,CASSLLELDYNEQFF
TRBJ2-2,TRBV18,once,CASSSGTNTGELFF
TRBJ1-5,TRBV7-6,once,CASSRHRVRNQPQHF
TRBJ2-3,TRBV4-3,-,CASSQGTGLSTDTQYF
TRBJ1-1,TRBV23-1,-,CASSQSQGGEAFF
TRBJ2-1,TRBV2,-,CASSESGSSYNEQFF
TRBJ2-1,TRBV29-1,-,CSVGGPNEQFF